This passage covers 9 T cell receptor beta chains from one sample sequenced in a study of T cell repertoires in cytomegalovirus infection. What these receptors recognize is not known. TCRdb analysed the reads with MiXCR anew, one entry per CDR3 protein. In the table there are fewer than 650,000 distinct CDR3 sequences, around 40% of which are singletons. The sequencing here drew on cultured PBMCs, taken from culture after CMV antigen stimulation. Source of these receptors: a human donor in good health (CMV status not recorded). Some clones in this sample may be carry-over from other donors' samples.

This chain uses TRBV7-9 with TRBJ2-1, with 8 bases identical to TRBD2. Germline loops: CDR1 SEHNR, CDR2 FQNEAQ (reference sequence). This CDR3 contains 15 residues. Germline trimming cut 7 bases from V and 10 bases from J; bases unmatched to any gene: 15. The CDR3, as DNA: TGTGCCAGCACTCTCGCGGGGGGACTCACTGGGGAGCAGTTCTTC. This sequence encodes CASTLAGGLTGEQFF.

This CDR3 is CASSQRAVGRQSSYNSPLHF. The CDR3 region has the DNA TGTGCCAGCAGCCAGAGGGCCGTCGGACGGCAGAGCTCCTATAATTCACCCCTCCACTTT. This chain uses TRBV7-6 with TRBJ1-6; D gene unclear. The V end lost 5 bases, the J end lost 0 bases, and 23 bases lay between the germline ends. Germline V CDR1 and CDR2: SGHVS, FNYEAQ. The CDR3 runs 20 residues.

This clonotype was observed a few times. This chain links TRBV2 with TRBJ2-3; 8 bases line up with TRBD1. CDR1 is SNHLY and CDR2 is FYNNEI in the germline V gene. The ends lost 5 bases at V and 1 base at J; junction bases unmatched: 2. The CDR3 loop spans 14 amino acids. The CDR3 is CASSSDRGTDTQYF. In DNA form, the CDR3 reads TGTGCCAGCAGTTCGGACAGGGGCACAGATACGCAGTATTTT.

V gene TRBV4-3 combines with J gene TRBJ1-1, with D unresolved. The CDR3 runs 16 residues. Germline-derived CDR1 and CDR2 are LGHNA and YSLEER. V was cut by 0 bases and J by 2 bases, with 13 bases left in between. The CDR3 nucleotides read TGCGCCAGCAGCCAAGAGGCCGGGTATGGAAACACTGAAGCTTTCTTT. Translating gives CASSQEAGYGNTEAFF.

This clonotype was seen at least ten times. As DNA, the CDR3 is TGTGCCAGCAGCCCTAGGTCAGGTTTAGATACGCAGTATTTT. This encodes CASSPRSGLDTQYF. This chain connects TRBV7-2 to TRBJ2-3; D is unresolved. The CDR3 has 14 residues. The germline V gene has CDR1 SGHTA and CDR2 FQGNSA. With 5 bases removed from V and 5 bases from J, the gap between germline ends came to 14 bases.

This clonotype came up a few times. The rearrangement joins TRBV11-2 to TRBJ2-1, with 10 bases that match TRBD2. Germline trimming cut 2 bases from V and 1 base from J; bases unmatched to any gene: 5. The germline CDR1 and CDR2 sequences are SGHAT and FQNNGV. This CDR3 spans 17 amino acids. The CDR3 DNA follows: TGTGCCAGCAGCTTACGTCGGACTAGCGGATCCTACAATGAGCAGTTCTTC. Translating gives CASSLRRTSGSYNEQFF.

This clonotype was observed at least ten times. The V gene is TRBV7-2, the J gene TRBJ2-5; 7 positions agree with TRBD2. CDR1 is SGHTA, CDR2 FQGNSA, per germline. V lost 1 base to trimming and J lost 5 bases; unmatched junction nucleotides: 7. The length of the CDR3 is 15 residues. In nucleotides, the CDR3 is TGTGCCAGCAGCTTAGGGACCGGGAGGACGGAGACCCAGTACTTC. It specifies CASSLGTGRTETQYF.

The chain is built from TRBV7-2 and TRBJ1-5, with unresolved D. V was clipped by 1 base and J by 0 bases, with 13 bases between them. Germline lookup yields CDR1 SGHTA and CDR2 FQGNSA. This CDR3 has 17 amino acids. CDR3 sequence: CASSLDYGFYSNQPQHF. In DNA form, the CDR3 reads TGTGCCAGCAGCTTAGATTACGGTTTTTATAGCAATCAGCCCCAGCATTTT.

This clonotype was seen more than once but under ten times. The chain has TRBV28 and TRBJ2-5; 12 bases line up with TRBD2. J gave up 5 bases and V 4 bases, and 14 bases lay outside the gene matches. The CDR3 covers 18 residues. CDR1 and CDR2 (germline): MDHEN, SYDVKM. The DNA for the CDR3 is TGTGCCAGCAGTTCCTCGACTAGCGGGGGCTGGGCATTGGAGACCCAGTACTTC. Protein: CASSSSTSGGWALETQYF.